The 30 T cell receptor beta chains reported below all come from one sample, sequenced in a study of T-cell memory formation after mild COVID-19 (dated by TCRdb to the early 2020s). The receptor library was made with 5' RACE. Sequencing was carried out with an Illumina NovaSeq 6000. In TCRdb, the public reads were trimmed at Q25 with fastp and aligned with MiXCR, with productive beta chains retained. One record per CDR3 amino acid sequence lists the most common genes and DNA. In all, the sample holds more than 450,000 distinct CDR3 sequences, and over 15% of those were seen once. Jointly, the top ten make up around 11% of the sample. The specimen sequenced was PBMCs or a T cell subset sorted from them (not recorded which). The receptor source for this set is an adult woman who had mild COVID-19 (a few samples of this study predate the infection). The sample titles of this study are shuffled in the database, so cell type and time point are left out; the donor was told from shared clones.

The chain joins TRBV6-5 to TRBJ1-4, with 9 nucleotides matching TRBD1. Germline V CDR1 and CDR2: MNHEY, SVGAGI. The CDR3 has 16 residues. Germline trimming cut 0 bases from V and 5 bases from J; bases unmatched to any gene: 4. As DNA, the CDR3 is TGTGCCAGCAGTTACTCTTCGGGACAGGGAAATGAAAAACTGTTTTTT. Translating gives CASSYSSGQGNEKLFF.

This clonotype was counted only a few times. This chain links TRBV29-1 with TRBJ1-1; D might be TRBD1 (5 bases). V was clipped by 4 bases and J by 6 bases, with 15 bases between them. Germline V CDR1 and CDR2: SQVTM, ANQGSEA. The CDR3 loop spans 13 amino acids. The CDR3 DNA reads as TGCAGCGTTGGGCGTCAGGGTTTTGCTGAAGCTTTCTTT. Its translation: CSVGRQGFAEAFF.

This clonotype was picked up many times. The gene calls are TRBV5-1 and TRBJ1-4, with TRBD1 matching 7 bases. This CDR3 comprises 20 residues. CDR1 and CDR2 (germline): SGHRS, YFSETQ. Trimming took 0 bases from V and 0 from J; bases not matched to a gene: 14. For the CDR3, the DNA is TGCGCCAGCAGCTTGGACAGTGGGACAGCCTCGCCTTCAACTAATGAAAAACTGTTTTTT. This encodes CASSLDSGTASPSTNEKLFF.

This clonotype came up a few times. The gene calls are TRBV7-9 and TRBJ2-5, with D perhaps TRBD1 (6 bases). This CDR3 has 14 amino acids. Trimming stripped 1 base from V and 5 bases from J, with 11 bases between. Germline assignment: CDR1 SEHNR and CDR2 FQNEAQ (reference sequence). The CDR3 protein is CASSLDRAAETQYF. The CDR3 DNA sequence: TGTGCCAGCAGCTTAGACAGGGCGGCCGAGACCCAGTACTTC.

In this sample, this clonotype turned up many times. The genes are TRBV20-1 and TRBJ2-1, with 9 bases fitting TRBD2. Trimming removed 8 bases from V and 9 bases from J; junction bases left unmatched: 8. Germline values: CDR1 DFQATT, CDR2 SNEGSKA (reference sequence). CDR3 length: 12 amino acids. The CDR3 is CSSSGGRFEQFF. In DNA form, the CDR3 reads TGCAGTAGTAGCGGGGGAAGGTTTGAGCAGTTCTTC.

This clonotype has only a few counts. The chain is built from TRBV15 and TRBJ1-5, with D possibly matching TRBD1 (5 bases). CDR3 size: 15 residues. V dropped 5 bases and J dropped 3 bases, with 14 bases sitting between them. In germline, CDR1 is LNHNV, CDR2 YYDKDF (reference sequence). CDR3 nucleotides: TGTGCCACCAGCGCTCGTGGGGACCCCAATCAGCCCCAGCATTTT. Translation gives CATSARGDPNQPQHF.

The CDR3 sequence: CASSFAWDTEAFF. The CDR3 DNA reads TGTGCCAGCAGCTTCGCTTGGGACACTGAAGCTTTCTTT. This chain links TRBV5-4 with TRBJ1-1; D is uncertain. The germline V and J ends were trimmed by 2 bases and 3 bases, with 8 bases remaining between them. Germline V gene data show CDR1 as SGHNT and CDR2 as YYREEE (reference sequence). This CDR3 has 13 residues. Full variable domain (outside the CDR3, taken from reference TRBV5-4 and TRBJ1-1): ETGVTQSPTHLIKTRGQQVTLRCSSQSGHNTVSWYQQALGQGPQFIFQYYREEENGRGNFPPRFSGLQFPNYSSELNVNALELDDSALYLCASSFAWDTEAFFGQGTRLTVV.

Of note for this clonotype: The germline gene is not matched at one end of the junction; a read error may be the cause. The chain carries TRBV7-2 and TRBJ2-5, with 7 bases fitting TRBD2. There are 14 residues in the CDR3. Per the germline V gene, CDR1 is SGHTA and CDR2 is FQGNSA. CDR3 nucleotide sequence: TGTGCCAGCGGCTTCGGGGGGTACCAAGAGACCCAGTACTTC. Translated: CASGFGGYQETQYF.

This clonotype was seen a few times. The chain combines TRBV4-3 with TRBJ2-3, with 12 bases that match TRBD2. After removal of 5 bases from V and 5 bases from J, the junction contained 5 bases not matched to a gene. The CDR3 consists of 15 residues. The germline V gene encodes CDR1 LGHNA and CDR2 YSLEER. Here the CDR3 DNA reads TGCGCCAGCAGCACACTAGCGGGAGGTGTAGATACGCAGTATTTT. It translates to CASSTLAGGVDTQYF.

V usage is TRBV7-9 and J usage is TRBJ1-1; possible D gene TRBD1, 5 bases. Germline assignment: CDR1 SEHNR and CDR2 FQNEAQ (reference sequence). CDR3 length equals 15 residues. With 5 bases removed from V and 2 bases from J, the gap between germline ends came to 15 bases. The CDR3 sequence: CASSPREAGNTEAFF. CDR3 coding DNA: TGTGCCAGCAGCCCCAGGGAAGCGGGAAACACTGAAGCTTTCTTT.

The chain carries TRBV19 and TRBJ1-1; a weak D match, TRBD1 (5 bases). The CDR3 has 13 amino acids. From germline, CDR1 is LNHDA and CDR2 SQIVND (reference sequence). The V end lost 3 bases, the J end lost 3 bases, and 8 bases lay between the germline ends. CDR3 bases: TGTGCCAGTAGTATGAAAGGGGACACTGAAGCTTTCTTT. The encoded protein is CASSMKGDTEAFF.

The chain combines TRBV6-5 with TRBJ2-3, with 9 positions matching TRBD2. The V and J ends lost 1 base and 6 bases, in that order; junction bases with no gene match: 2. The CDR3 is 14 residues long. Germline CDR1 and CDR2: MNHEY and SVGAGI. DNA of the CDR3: TGTGCCAGCAGTTACTTAGCGGGAGTGGATACGCAGTATTTT. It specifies CASSYLAGVDTQYF.

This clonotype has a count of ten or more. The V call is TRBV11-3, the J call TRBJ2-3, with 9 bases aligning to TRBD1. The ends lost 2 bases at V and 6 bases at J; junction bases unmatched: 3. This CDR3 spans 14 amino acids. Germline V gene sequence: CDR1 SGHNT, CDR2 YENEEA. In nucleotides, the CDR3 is TGTGCCAGCAGCTTAAGGACAGGGGAGGATACGCAGTATTTT. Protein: CASSLRTGEDTQYF. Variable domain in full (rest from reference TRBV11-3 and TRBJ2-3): EAGVVQSPRYKIIEKKQPVAFWCNPISGHNTLYWYLQNLGQGPELLIRYENEEAVDDSQLPKDRFSAERLKGVDSTLKIQPAELGDSAVYLCASSLRTGEDTQYFGPGTRLTVL.

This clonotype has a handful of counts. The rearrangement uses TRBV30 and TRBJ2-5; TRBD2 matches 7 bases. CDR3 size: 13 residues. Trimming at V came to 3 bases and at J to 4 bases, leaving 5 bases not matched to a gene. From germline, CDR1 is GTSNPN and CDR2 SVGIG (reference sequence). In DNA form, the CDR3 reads TGTGCCTGGAGGTCTAGCGGAGGAGAGACCCAGTACTTC. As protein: CAWRSSGGETQYF.

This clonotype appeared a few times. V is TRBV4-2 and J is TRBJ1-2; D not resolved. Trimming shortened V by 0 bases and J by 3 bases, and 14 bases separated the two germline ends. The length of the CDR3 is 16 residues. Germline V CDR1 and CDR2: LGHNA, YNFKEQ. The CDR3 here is CASSQDRSQIYYGYTF. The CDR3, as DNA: TGTGCCAGCAGCCAAGATAGATCTCAGATTTACTATGGCTACACCTTC.

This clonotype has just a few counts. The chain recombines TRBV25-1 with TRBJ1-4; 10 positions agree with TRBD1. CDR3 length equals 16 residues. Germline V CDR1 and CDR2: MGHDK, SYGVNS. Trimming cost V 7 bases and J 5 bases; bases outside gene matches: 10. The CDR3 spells CASTPGRDRGNEKLFF. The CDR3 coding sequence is TGTGCCAGCACTCCCGGCCGGGACAGGGGAAATGAAAAACTGTTTTTT.

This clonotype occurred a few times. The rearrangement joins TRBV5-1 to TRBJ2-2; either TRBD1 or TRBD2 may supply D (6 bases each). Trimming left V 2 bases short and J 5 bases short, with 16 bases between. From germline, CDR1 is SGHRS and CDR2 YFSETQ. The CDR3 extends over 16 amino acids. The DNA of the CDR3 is TGCGCCAGCAGCTTAGTTCGGCAGGGGAGGACCGGGGAGCTGTTTTTT. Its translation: CASSLVRQGRTGELFF.

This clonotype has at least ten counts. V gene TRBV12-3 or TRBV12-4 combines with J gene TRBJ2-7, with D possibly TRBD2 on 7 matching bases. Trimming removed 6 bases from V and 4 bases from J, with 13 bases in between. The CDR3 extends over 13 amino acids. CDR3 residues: CASSSGGRYEQYF. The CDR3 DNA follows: TGTGCCAGCAGCTCGGGGGGCAGGTACGAGCAGTACTTC.

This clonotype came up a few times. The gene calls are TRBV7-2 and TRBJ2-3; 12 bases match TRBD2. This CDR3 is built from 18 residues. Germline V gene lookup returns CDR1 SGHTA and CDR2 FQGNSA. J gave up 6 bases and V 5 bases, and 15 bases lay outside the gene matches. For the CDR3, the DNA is TGTGCCAGCAGCCTGCTTGGATGGTCTAGCGGGAGGGAGGATACGCAGTATTTT. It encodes CASSLLGWSSGREDTQYF.

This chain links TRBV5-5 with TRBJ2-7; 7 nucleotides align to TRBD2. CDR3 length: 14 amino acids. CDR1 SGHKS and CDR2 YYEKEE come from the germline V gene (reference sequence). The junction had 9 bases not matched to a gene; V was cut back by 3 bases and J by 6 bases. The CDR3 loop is CASSSGGSYSEQYF. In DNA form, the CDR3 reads TGTGCCAGCAGCTCGGGGGGTTCGTATTCCGAGCAGTACTTC.

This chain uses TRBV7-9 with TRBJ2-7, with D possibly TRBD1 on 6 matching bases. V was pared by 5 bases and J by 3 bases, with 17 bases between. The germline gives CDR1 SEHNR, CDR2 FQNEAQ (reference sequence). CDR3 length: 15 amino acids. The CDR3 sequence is CASSDYRDTYYEQYF. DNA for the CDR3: TGTGCCAGCAGCGACTACCGGGACACATACTACGAGCAGTACTTC.

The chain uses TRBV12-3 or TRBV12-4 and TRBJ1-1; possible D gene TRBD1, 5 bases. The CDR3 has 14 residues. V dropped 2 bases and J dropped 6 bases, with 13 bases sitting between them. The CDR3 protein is CASSLRDDVPEAFF. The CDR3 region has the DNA TGTGCCAGCAGTTTAAGGGACGATGTCCCTGAAGCTTTCTTT.

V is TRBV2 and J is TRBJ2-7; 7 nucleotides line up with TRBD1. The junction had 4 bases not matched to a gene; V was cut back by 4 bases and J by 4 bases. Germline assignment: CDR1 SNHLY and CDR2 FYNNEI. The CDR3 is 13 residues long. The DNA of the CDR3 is TGTGCCAGCAGTGGGGACAGAAAGTACGAGCAGTACTTC. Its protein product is CASSGDRKYEQYF.

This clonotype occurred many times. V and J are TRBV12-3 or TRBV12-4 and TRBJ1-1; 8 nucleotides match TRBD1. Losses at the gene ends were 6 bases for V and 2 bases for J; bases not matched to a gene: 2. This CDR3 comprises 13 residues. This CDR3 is CASRDRVNTEAFF. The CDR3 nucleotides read TGTGCCAGCAGGGACAGGGTTAACACTGAAGCTTTCTTT.

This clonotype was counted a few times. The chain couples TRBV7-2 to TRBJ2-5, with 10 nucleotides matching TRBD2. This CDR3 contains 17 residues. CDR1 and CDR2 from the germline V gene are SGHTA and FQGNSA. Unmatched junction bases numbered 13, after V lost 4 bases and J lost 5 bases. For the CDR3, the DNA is TGTGCCAGCAGCTCCTACCCTCTAGCGGGGGTTGGGGAGACCCAGTACTTC. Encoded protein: CASSSYPLAGVGETQYF.

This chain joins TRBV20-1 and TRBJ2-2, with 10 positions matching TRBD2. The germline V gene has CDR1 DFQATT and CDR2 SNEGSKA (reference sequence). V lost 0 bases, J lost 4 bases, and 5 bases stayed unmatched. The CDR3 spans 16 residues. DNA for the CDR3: TGCAGTGCTAGAGATTCTAGCGGGAGTACCACCGGGGAGCTGTTTTTT. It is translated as CSARDSSGSTTGELFF.

For the CDR3, the DNA is TGTGCCAGCAAACGGACTAGCGGGGCATACAATGAGCAGTTCTTC. This encodes CASKRTSGAYNEQFF. The J gene is TRBJ2-1, the V gene TRBV7-9, with TRBD2 matching 12 bases. With V trimmed by 7 bases and J by 4 bases, 5 bases remained unmatched. Germline V CDR1 and CDR2: SEHNR, FQNEAQ (reference sequence). The length of the CDR3 is 15 residues.

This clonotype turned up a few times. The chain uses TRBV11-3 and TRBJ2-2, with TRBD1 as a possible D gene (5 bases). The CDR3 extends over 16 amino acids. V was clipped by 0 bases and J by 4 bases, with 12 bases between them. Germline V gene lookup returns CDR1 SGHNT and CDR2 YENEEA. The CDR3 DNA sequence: TGTGCCAGCAGCTTAGATACAGGCTGGGTCACCGGGGAGCTGTTTTTT. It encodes CASSLDTGWVTGELFF.

This CDR3 is CASSSREGNYGYTF. For the CDR3, the DNA is TGTGCCAGCAGCAGCCGGGAGGGGAACTATGGCTACACCTTC. V and J are TRBV12-3 or TRBV12-4 and TRBJ1-2, with D maybe TRBD1 (5 bases). The CDR3 loop spans 14 amino acids. V was pared by 6 bases and J by 2 bases, with 13 bases between.

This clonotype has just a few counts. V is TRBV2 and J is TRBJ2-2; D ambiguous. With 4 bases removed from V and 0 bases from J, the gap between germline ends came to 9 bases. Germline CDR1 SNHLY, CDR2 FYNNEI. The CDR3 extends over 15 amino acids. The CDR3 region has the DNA TGTGCCAGCAGTGTTGACGGTACGAACACCGGGGAGCTGTTTTTT. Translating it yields CASSVDGTNTGELFF.